The clone carrying this TCR beta chain was counted a single time. This CDR3 is 13 amino acids long. Trimming cost V 3 bases and J 3 bases; bases outside gene matches: 2. Germline V lookup: CDR1 LNHDA, CDR2 SQIVND (reference sequence). This sample is part of a study of cytomegalovirus exposure and HLA in healthy donors. Primers for the PCR totalled 60 Vbeta and 13 Jbeta. Only in-frame clones appear in the TCRdb table, and some are missing; sequencing was by immunoSEQ multiplex PCR. The sample lists 150,000 to 200,000 clones; about 81% were seen once. This chain links TRBV19 with TRBJ2-7; 7 bases align to TRBD1. The sequencing sample was made of PBMCs. The sequence was obtained from a woman aged 25 to 39 in good health and CMV-seronegative. In DNA, the CDR3 is TGTGCCAGTAGTATGGGGGACAGCTACGAGCAGTACTTC. Its protein is CASSMGDSYEQYF.